The 32 T cell receptor beta chains presented below share a single source sample, sequenced in a study of cytomegalovirus exposure and HLA in healthy donors (dated by TCRdb to the late 2010s). Library preparation employed the immunoSEQ multiplex PCR assay. For the multiplex PCR, a mixture combining 60 forward primers for TCR Vbeta segments and 13 reverse primers for TCR Jbeta segments was used. The immuneACCESS repertoire file appears here via TCRdb, limited to in-frame rearrangements. These files lack a portion of the clones; in checked studies, under half of the deficit traces to unresolved V genes, and the cause of the others is not known. The table for this sample lists around 230,000 clones; 75% to 80% of them were counted only once. The ten largest make up less than 2% of the sample. The material sequenced was PBMCs. The receptors originated from a male donor in good health and CMV-seronegative.

This clone showed up just once. V is TRBV30 and J is TRBJ1-2; 7 bases align to TRBD1. The germline V gene has CDR1 GTSNPN and CDR2 SVGIG (reference sequence). The CDR3 runs to 15 residues. J lost 8 bases, V lost 3 bases, and 15 bases had no gene match. The CDR3 loop reads CAWSAGVLRGSGYTF. The DNA for the CDR3 is TGTGCCTGGAGCGCAGGCGTCCTCAGGGGGAGCGGCTACACCTTC. The full variable domain, its missing parts supplied by reference TRBV30 and TRBJ1-2, is SQTIHQWPATLVQPVGSPLSLECTVEGTSNPNLYWYRQAAGRGLQLLFYSVGIGQISSEVPQNLSASRPQDRQFILSSKKLLLSDSGFYLCAWSAGVLRGSGYTFGSGTRLTVV.

The genes are TRBV7-8 and TRBJ1-1, with D perhaps matching TRBD1 (6 bases). V lost 3 bases and J 1 base, leaving 9 bases between the germline ends. The germline V gene encodes CDR1 SGHVS and CDR2 FQNEAQ. The CDR3 loop spans 14 amino acids. As DNA, the CDR3 is TGTGCCAGCAGCTTGTGGGGGCGGAACACTGAAGCTTTCTTT. Protein sequence: CASSLWGRNTEAFF.

This clone was recorded once. The rearrangement uses TRBV28 and TRBJ2-5; 10 bases align to TRBD1. With V trimmed by 6 bases and J by 3 bases, 4 bases remained unmatched. From germline, CDR1 is MDHEN and CDR2 SYDVKM. The CDR3 has 14 residues. The CDR3 reads CASSYGTGEETQYF. CDR3 DNA: TGTGCCAGCAGCTACGGGACAGGGGAAGAGACCCAGTACTTC. The whole variable domain, remainder taken from reference TRBV28 and TRBJ2-5, is DVKVTQSSRYLVKRTGEKVFLECVQDMDHENMFWYRQDPGLGLRLIYFSYDVKMKEKGDIPEGYSVSREKKERFSLILESASTNQTSMYLCASSYGTGEETQYFGPGTRLLVL.

V usage is TRBV21-1 and J usage is TRBJ1-6. TRBV21-1 is recorded as a pseudogene. CDR3 length equals 13 residues. The CDR3 sequence is CASSNRTGSPLHF. CDR3 in DNA: TGTGCCAGCAGCAACAGGACGGGATCACCCCTCCACTTT.

The gene calls are TRBV7-2 and TRBJ1-6; no clear D. This CDR3 has 15 amino acids. Per germline, CDR1 SGHTA and CDR2 FQGNSA. The germline V and J ends were trimmed by 2 bases and 10 bases, with 15 bases remaining between them. CDR3 nucleotide sequence: TGTGCCAGCAGCTTACATCTGGGCCCATTGTCACCCCTCCACTTT. It yields the protein CASSLHLGPLSPLHF.

The gene calls are TRBV20-1 and TRBJ2-7; D is unclear. The length of the CDR3 is 10 residues. Deletions cut 4 bases from V and 6 bases from J, with 7 bases between. Germline CDR1 and CDR2: DFQATT and SNEGSKA (reference sequence). Here the CDR3 reads CSAISSEQYF. In nucleotides, the CDR3 is TGCAGTGCTATTTCCAGCGAGCAGTACTTC.

The rearrangement uses TRBV19 and TRBJ1-6; 10 bases are shared with TRBD1. Germline lookup yields CDR1 LNHDA and CDR2 SQIVND (reference sequence). J was trimmed by 7 bases and V by 6 bases; bases with no gene match: 3. This CDR3 contains 14 residues. Here the CDR3 DNA reads TGTGCCAGTAGCCTGGGACAGGGGAATTCACCCCTCCACTTT. Translating gives CASSLGQGNSPLHF. The complete variable domain, with remaining parts taken from reference TRBV19 and TRBJ1-6, reads DGGITQSPKYLFRKEGQNVTLSCEQNLNHDAMYWYRQDPGQGLRLIYYSQIVNDFQKGDIAEGYSVSREKKESFPLTVTSAQKNPTAFYLCASSLGQGNSPLHFGNGTRLTVT.

The chain joins TRBV14 to TRBJ2-1, with D perhaps TRBD1 (6 bases). V was trimmed by 2 bases and J by 3 bases, leaving 14 bases between them. This CDR3 has 16 residues. CDR1 is SGHDN and CDR2 is FVKESK in the germline V gene. The CDR3 sequence: CASSQRTGTFYNEQFF. The CDR3 DNA sequence: TGTGCCAGCAGCCAACGGACCGGGACATTCTACAATGAGCAGTTCTTC.

There are a few counts of this clone. The chain links TRBV19 to TRBJ2-1, with D maybe TRBD2 (5 bases). The CDR3 is 14 residues long. The V end was cut by 7 bases, the J end by 5 bases, with 15 bases between. Germline lookup yields CDR1 LNHDA and CDR2 SQIVND (reference sequence). The CDR3 DNA sequence: TGTGCCAGTACCCCCGGGATTGCTAACAATGAGCAGTTCTTC. This translates into CASTPGIANNEQFF.

About this clone itself: One end of the junction is discordant with germline, which a read error may explain. The chain carries TRBV5-1 and TRBJ2-7; D possibly corresponds to TRBD1 (6 bases). This CDR3 is 13 amino acids long. Germline lookup yields CDR1 SGHRS and CDR2 YFSETQ. CDR3 sequence: CASSQDSGYEQYF. The CDR3 region has the DNA TGTGCCAGCAGCCAGGACAGTGGGTACGAGCAGTACTTC.

The chain recombines TRBV9 with TRBJ2-7; possibly TRBD1 for D (6 bases). This CDR3 region has 13 residues. Per the germline V gene, CDR1 is SGDLS and CDR2 is YYNGEE. Deletions cut 3 bases from V and 4 bases from J, with 11 bases between. CDR3 coding DNA: TGTGCCAGCAGCGCCGCAACAGGGTACGAGCAGTACTTC. Its translation is CASSAATGYEQYF.

The chain has TRBV7-9 and TRBJ1-1, with TRBD1 matching 10 bases. Per the germline V gene, CDR1 is SEHNR and CDR2 is FQNEAQ (reference sequence). The J segment lost 6 bases and the V segment lost 4 bases, leaving 11 bases of the junction unmatched. CDR3 length: 16 amino acids. CDR3 coding DNA: TGTGCCAGCAGCTCGGGTTGGGGACAGGGGAGCGCTGAAGCTTTCTTT. This translates into CASSSGWGQGSAEAFF.

V and J are TRBV4-2 and TRBJ2-7, with a weak D call TRBD1 (6 bases). This CDR3 comprises 15 residues. The germline V gene encodes CDR1 LGHNA and CDR2 YNFKEQ. The ends were cut back, 0 bases at V and 6 bases at J, with 15 bases in the middle. The CDR3 bases are TGTGCCAGCAGCCAAGACGTCACACAGGGTCCCGAGCAGTACTTC. It encodes CASSQDVTQGPEQYF.

The J gene is TRBJ2-3, the V gene TRBV6-5; the match to TRBD2 covers 14 bases. This CDR3 has 15 residues. After removal of 6 bases from V and 4 bases from J, the junction contained 3 bases not matched to a gene. Looked up from germline, CDR1 is MNHEY and CDR2 is SVGAGI. The CDR3 DNA reads TGTGCCAGCAGGAGGACTAGCGGGGGGTCAGATACGCAGTATTTT. Translating gives CASRRTSGGSDTQYF.

A few counts support this clone. V and J are TRBV6-5 and TRBJ2-7; a possible D gene is TRBD1 (6 bases). Germline values: CDR1 MNHEY, CDR2 SVGAGI. CDR3 length: 14 residues. V lost 6 bases to trimming and J lost 6 bases, with 18 bases between them. The CDR3 here is CASSTDRPLREQYF. The CDR3 DNA is TGTGCCAGCAGCACAGACAGGCCGCTACGCGAGCAGTACTTC.

The CDR3 DNA follows: TGTGCCAGCAGTTTGTCAGGGACTAGAGATTACGAGCAGTACTTC. This translates into CASSLSGTRDYEQYF. The gene calls are TRBV27 and TRBJ2-7, with 8 bases matching TRBD2. V shed 3 bases and J 4 bases; nucleotides not matched to a gene: 8. The CDR3 sequence is 15 residues long. In germline, CDR1 is MNHEY, CDR2 SMNVEV (reference sequence).

The CDR3 bases are TGTGCCAGCAGCTTTGGGGGGGCAGTGGATACGCAGTATTTT. Translated: CASSFGGAVDTQYF. The V and J genes are TRBV11-3 and TRBJ2-3; perhaps TRBD2 as D (7 bases). The germline V gene encodes CDR1 SGHNT and CDR2 YENEEA. Trimming removed 3 bases from V and 6 bases from J, with 13 bases in between. This CDR3 comprises 14 residues.

The V gene is TRBV5-6, the J gene TRBJ1-5; maybe TRBD1 (5 bases). Germline V CDR1 and CDR2: SGHDT, YYEEEE. This CDR3 is built from 15 residues. The V gene lost 2 bases and the J gene lost 2 bases, with 11 bases spanning the gap. The CDR3 region has the DNA TGTGCCAGCAGCTTCGGGGGGAGGGGCAATCAGCCCCAGCATTTT. This gives the protein CASSFGGRGNQPQHF. The complete variable domain, with remaining parts taken from reference TRBV5-6 and TRBJ1-5, reads DAGVTQSPTHLIKTRGQQVTLRCSPKSGHDTVSWYQQALGQGPQFIFQYYEEEERQRGNFPDRFSGHQFPNYSSELNVNALLLGDSALYLCASSFGGRGNQPQHFGDGTRLSIL.

The CDR3 sequence: CASSPPELPDYNEQFF. CDR3 nucleotide sequence: TGTGCCAGCTCACCACCGGAACTACCGGACTACAATGAGCAGTTCTTC. The rearrangement links TRBV18 to TRBJ2-1, with D hard to call. V was cut by 0 bases and J by 3 bases, with 12 bases left in between. The CDR3 contains 16 residues. Germline V gene lookup returns CDR1 KGHSH and CDR2 LQKENI.

The chain links TRBV2 to TRBJ2-1; 7 bases line up with TRBD2. The CDR3 loop spans 14 amino acids. With 7 bases clipped from V and 9 bases from J, the junction kept 12 bases outside the gene matches. Germline lookup yields CDR1 SNHLY and CDR2 FYNNEI. CDR3 loop: CASTPGRAGVEQFF. Here the CDR3 DNA reads TGTGCCAGCACCCCGGGGAGGGCCGGAGTTGAGCAGTTCTTC.

This chain connects TRBV28 to TRBJ2-1, with D perhaps TRBD2 (6 bases). CDR3 length equals 14 residues. Germline V gives CDR1 MDHEN, CDR2 SYDVKM. Trimming stripped 2 bases from V and 9 bases from J, with 14 bases between. The chain's CDR3 is CASSLVVWGGEQFF. The CDR3 coding sequence is TGTGCCAGCAGTTTAGTAGTTTGGGGAGGTGAGCAGTTCTTC.

J is TRBJ2-1 and V is TRBV5-1, with 13 bases identical to TRBD2. V lost 4 bases, J lost 4 bases, and 5 bases stayed unmatched. Per the germline V gene, CDR1 is SGHRS and CDR2 is YFSETQ. This CDR3 has 16 residues. CDR3 loop: CASSKLAGGPYNEQFF. The CDR3 DNA is TGCGCCAGCAGCAAACTAGCGGGGGGGCCATACAATGAGCAGTTCTTC.

The chain has TRBV30 and TRBJ2-5, with D maybe TRBD1 (5 bases). TRBJ2-7 explains the end of the DNA better; the J call may be wrong. This CDR3 has 13 residues. Germline lookup yields CDR1 GTSNPN and CDR2 SVGIG (reference sequence). DNA for the CDR3: TGTGCCTGGACACGGCAGGGTGGGTACGAGCAGTACTTC. Translation gives CAWTRQGGYEQYF.

The V gene is TRBV30, the J gene TRBJ1-2, with D perhaps matching TRBD1 (6 bases). V was shortened by 7 bases and J by 5 bases, with 17 bases between the two germline ends. The length of the CDR3 is 13 residues. The V gene's germline CDR1 is GTSNPN and CDR2 SVGIG (reference sequence). The CDR3: CASREGGDYGYTF. The CDR3 DNA follows: TGTGCCTCCAGGGAAGGGGGAGATTATGGCTACACCTTC.

The chain is built from TRBV10-3 and TRBJ1-1; the match to TRBD1 covers 8 bases. The CDR3 loop spans 14 amino acids. The J segment lost 4 bases and the V segment lost 5 bases, leaving 6 bases of the junction unmatched. In germline, CDR1 is ENHRY, CDR2 SYGVKD. The CDR3 region is CAISQDRVGTEAFF. CDR3 nucleotides: TGTGCCATCAGTCAGGACAGGGTGGGCACTGAAGCTTTCTTT.

The sample holds one count of this clone. DNA for the CDR3: TGCGCCAGCAGCGCACGTCCCGGGACAGGACTTTCGCACACTGAAGCTTTCTTT. This gives the protein CASSARPGTGLSHTEAFF. The rearrangement joins TRBV5-1 to TRBJ1-1, with 8 bases matching TRBD1. The CDR3 has 18 amino acids. The germline gives CDR1 SGHRS, CDR2 YFSETQ. The V gene end was trimmed by 4 bases and the J gene end by 3 bases; junction bases not matched to a gene: 17.

The chain uses TRBV9 and TRBJ2-1; TRBD2 is a possible D gene (5 bases). Trimming removed 4 bases from V and 0 bases from J, with 14 bases in between. The CDR3 totals 16 residues. Looked up from germline, CDR1 is SGDLS and CDR2 is YYNGEE. The CDR3 loop is CASSSLRGNSYNEQFF. CDR3 nucleotide sequence: TGTGCCAGCAGCTCCCTTCGGGGAAACTCCTACAATGAGCAGTTCTTC.

The chain joins TRBV15 to TRBJ2-5; 7 nucleotides agree with TRBD2. This CDR3 spans 14 amino acids. After removal of 1 base from V and 1 base from J, the junction contained 0 bases not matched to a gene. CDR1 and CDR2 from the germline V gene are LNHNV and YYDKDF (reference sequence). CDR3: CATSRVAGQETQYF. The CDR3 nucleotides read TGTGCCACCAGCAGAGTAGCGGGCCAAGAGACCCAGTACTTC. The full variable domain, rest sourced from reference TRBV15 and TRBJ2-5, is DAMVIQNPRYQVTQFGKPVTLSCSQTLNHNVMYWYQQKSSQAPKLLFHYYDKDFNNEADTPDNFQSRRPNTSFCFLDIRSPGLGDTAMYLCATSRVAGQETQYFGPGTRLLVL.

This rearrangement joins TRBV10-3 to TRBJ2-7, with TRBD1 identical over 8 bases. The CDR3 is 12 residues long. After removal of 7 bases from V and 5 bases from J, the junction contained 4 bases not matched to a gene. The germline V gene has CDR1 ENHRY and CDR2 SYGVKD. CDR3 sequence reads: CAIKKTGDEQYF. CDR3 in DNA: TGTGCCATCAAGAAGACAGGGGACGAGCAGTACTTC.

This clone was recorded a few times. This sequence joins TRBV7-9 and TRBJ2-1; 7 bases align to TRBD2. Germline V gene data show CDR1 as SEHNR and CDR2 as FQNEAQ (reference sequence). V trimming: 5 bases; J trimming: 7 bases; junction bases outside the gene matches: 23. The CDR3 spans 19 residues. CDR3: CASSPSLLSGSGGGNEQFF. The DNA of the CDR3 is TGTGCCAGCAGCCCATCGCTTTTATCAGGGTCGGGGGGTGGGAATGAGCAGTTCTTC.

The chain employs TRBV6-1 and TRBJ2-7; TRBD2 matches 9 bases. V shed 8 bases, J shed 3 bases, and the junction held 8 bases outside the gene matches. CDR1 is MNHNS and CDR2 is SASEGT in the germline V gene. The CDR3 consists of 14 residues. CDR3 sequence: CASSRTSEVYEQYF. The CDR3 DNA reads TGTGCCAGCTCCCGGACTAGCGAGGTCTACGAGCAGTACTTC.

This clone was picked up a small number of times. The CDR3 spells CASRLTVTNTEAFF. In nucleotides, the CDR3 is TGCGCCAGCAGGCTGACAGTGACGAACACTGAAGCTTTCTTT. V is TRBV4-3 and J is TRBJ1-1; TRBD1 might be the D (5 bases). This CDR3 spans 14 amino acids. The V and J ends lost 6 bases and 1 base respectively, with 12 bases between them. CDR1 LGHNA and CDR2 YSLEER come from the germline V gene.